This TCR beta chain was obtained from a study of blood T cell repertoires in COVID-19 (dated by TCRdb to about 2020). In terms of the full investigation: Collaborator samples came from the United States, Italy and Spain and covered acute and convalescent phases of COVID-19. Where HLA class I and class II types were available, the types were taken from metadata supplied by the sample provider, not from assay-based typing. Nearly every sample came with metadata listing a de-identified subject ID, COVID-19 status, age in years and sex. Samples came from the ongoing ImmuneRACE study (first 160 participants) plus 1,254 subjects from 6 global collaborators. The prospective study material was composed of cDNA or gDNA derived from T cells, B-cell-depleted T cells, or PBMCs. The repertoires were released in a freely available public database intended as a resource for research on the immune response to SARS-CoV-2. The dataset comprised deeply sampled blood TCRbeta repertoires from subjects exposed to, actively infected with, or recovered from COVID-19. Results and caveats for the whole study, not just this receptor: The quantity of clinical and demographic metadata differed by source and by participant and was supplied without curation.

Remarks on this clone: It has no known antigen specificity. No much larger clonotype is one base removed from it; base qualities were not supplied.

The collaborating institutions used their own protocols to collect whole blood in K2EDTA tubes. For TCRbeta analysis, collaborators shipped samples as frozen whole blood, isolated PBMCs, or DNA extracted from either of those sample types. Counted from cysteine to phenylalanine, this CDR3 has 15 amino acids. This entry keeps only the CDR3 DNA: 45 bases, framed from base 1. V is cut back by 4 bases and J by 12 bases, with 17 bases in the junction unmatched. The germline V gene (reference sequence) specifies LNHDA as CDR1 and SQIVND as CDR2. The immunoSEQ Assay, a bias-controlled multiplex PCR, was used to amplify TCRbeta CDR3 regions from genomic DNA. The original methods were these. Nucleated cell counts per sample were estimated from amplification of reference gene primers within the assay. Sequence reads were collapsed and filtered to measure the absolute abundance of every unique TCRbeta CDR3 rearrangement. For each sample, productive Simpson clonality was calculated as the square root of Simpson's diversity index over productive rearrangements. TCRdb took this table from immuneACCESS and kept in-frame rearrangements with V and J called. Such tables lack part of the clones; where checked against another copy, unresolved V genes explain under half of the gap, and the rest is unexplained. V, J and clone size derive from that table, while D and trimming were established from the DNA sequence. For this sample there are some 90,000 clones; 80% to 90% appear just once. Jointly, the top ten make up approximately 5.2% of the sample.

This chain joins TRBV19 to TRBJ2-7; 8 bases in the middle match TRBD1. The sequence came from a woman of 80 years or more with active COVID-19. Sequencing was carried out using peripheral blood. The CDR3 in this case is CASSNHGTGQTRLYF. The nucleotide sequence reads TGTGCCAGTAGTAACCACGGGACAGGCCAAACCCGGCTGTACTTC.